Following are 21 T cell receptor beta chains from one sample sequenced in a study of monozygotic twins with inflammatory bowel disease. With the 5' RACE reads reprocessed, TCRdb shows one record per CDR3 protein and no DNA. The listing records around 100,000 distinct CDR3 sequences. Sequenced input: blood. The receptor set was obtained from a human donor with ulcerative colitis or Crohn's disease, or a healthy co-twin of an affected twin (not recorded which).

The chain combines TRBV5-1 with TRBJ1-1; TCRdb lists TRBD1, though no DNA is available to test this call. Germline V gene data show CDR1 as SGHRS and CDR2 as YFSETQ. The CDR3 is 13 amino acids. The CDR3 protein is CASSQDRGLAAFF. Full variable domain (outside the CDR3, taken from reference TRBV5-1 and TRBJ1-1): KAGVTQTPRYLIKTRGQQVTLSCSPISGHRSVSWYQQTPGQGLQFLFEYFSETQRNKGNFPGRFSGRQFSNSRSEMNVSTLELGDSALYLCASSQDRGLAAFFGQGTRLTVV.

The chain joins TRBV20-1 to TRBJ2-7; TCRdb proposes TRBD1, but this gene call is untestable without DNA. This CDR3 region has 15 residues. The germline V gene has CDR1 DFQATT and CDR2 SNEGSKA (reference sequence). CDR3 region: CSARNPGQAYYEQYF.

The chain combines TRBV6-6 with TRBJ2-6. Germline CDR1 and CDR2: MNHNY and SVGAGI (reference sequence). CDR3 length: 12 amino acids. CDR3: CASKAGANVLTF.

The V call is TRBV20-1, the J call TRBJ2-3; TCRdb reports TRBD2, a call that lacks DNA to check it against. The germline V gene encodes CDR1 DFQATT and CDR2 SNEGSKA (reference sequence). The CDR3 totals 17 residues. The CDR3: CSARALLREGQLDTQYF.

The chain employs TRBV5-5 and TRBJ2-3; the TCRdb call, TRBD1, lacks DNA for checking. In germline, CDR1 is SGHKS, CDR2 YYEKEE (reference sequence). The CDR3 is made up of 14 amino acids. This chain's CDR3 is CASSLFQGTDTQYF.

The chain has TRBV20-1 and TRBJ1-1; there is no DNA to check the TCRdb D call of TRBD1. This CDR3 is built from 14 residues. CDR1 and CDR2 from the germline V gene are DFQATT and SNEGSKA (reference sequence). CDR3 amino acids: CSAGGDRVNTEAFF.

The chain is built from TRBV5-5 and TRBJ1-1. This CDR3 has 13 amino acids. Germline V gene sequence: CDR1 SGHKS, CDR2 YYEKEE (reference sequence). CDR3: CASSFWGNTEAFF.

The rearrangement joins TRBV29-1 to TRBJ1-1. Germline CDR1 SQVTM, CDR2 ANQGSEA. The CDR3 is 14 residues long. This CDR3 is CSVAVSLEGTEAFF.

The CDR3 sequence is CSARAGVYEQYF. This chain uses TRBV20-1 with TRBJ2-7; the TRBD2 assignment by TCRdb is unverifiable without DNA. Germline assignment: CDR1 DFQATT and CDR2 SNEGSKA (reference sequence). The CDR3 length is 12 residues.

The gene calls are TRBV11-3 and TRBJ2-2; the TCRdb D gene call, TRBD1, has no DNA to confirm it. Germline V lookup: CDR1 SGHNT, CDR2 YENEEA. The CDR3 has 14 residues. The CDR3 region is CASRGEANTGELFF.

This chain connects TRBV9 to TRBJ2-1. The CDR3 is 13 residues long. Germline assignment: CDR1 SGDLS and CDR2 YYNGEE. This CDR3 reads CASSGRRAHEQFF. The complete variable domain, with remaining parts taken from reference TRBV9 and TRBJ2-1, reads DSGVTQTPKHLITATGQRVTLRCSPRSGDLSVYWYQQSLDQGLQFLIQYYNGEERAKGNILERFSAQQFPDLHSELNLSSLELGDSALYFCASSGRRAHEQFFGPGTRLTVL.

V and J are TRBV6-2 or TRBV6-3 and TRBJ1-2; the TCRdb D gene call, TRBD1, has no DNA to confirm it. Per germline, CDR1 MNHEY and CDR2 SVGEGT. CDR3 length: 15 residues. The CDR3 loop reads CASSERPGGLDGYTF.

This chain joins TRBV10-3 and TRBJ2-7; TCRdb calls TRBD2, which cannot be checked without DNA. The CDR3 runs to 20 residues. CDR1 and CDR2 (germline): ENHRY, SYGVKD. This CDR3 reads CAISNRGQGKLAGGGYEQYF.

The V gene is TRBV7-9, the J gene TRBJ2-7; the D call from TCRdb, TRBD1, cannot be confirmed without DNA. Germline V gene data show CDR1 as SEHNR and CDR2 as FQNEAQ (reference sequence). The CDR3 consists of 12 residues. The CDR3: CASSRQGHEQYF.

The chain carries TRBV12-3 or TRBV12-4 and TRBJ2-7; the D call from TCRdb, TRBD1, cannot be confirmed without DNA. The CDR3 is made up of 13 amino acids. This CDR3 is CASSSSTDYEQYF.

The rearrangement links TRBV20-1 to TRBJ2-3; TCRdb picks TRBD2, but there is no DNA to check that call. Per the germline V gene, CDR1 is DFQATT and CDR2 is SNEGSKA (reference sequence). This CDR3 contains 14 residues. CDR3 protein: CSAPPSFRPDTQYF.

The V and J genes are TRBV12-3 or TRBV12-4 and TRBJ2-3; without DNA, the TCRdb call of TRBD2 cannot be checked. CDR3 length: 15 amino acids. CDR3 region: CASTATSGVTDTQYF.

This chain connects TRBV7-9 to TRBJ1-1. The length of the CDR3 is 13 residues. The germline gives CDR1 SEHNR, CDR2 FQNEAQ (reference sequence). The chain's CDR3 is CASSLNRNTEAFF.

The chain carries TRBV7-9 and TRBJ2-3; the D call from TCRdb, TRBD2, cannot be confirmed without DNA. Per germline, CDR1 SEHNR and CDR2 FQNEAQ (reference sequence). The CDR3 is 14 residues long. The CDR3 here is CASSLSLAGDTQYF.

The rearrangement links TRBV29-1 to TRBJ1-2. The CDR3 sequence is 12 residues long. CDR1 is SQVTM and CDR2 is ANQGSEA in the germline V gene. CDR3: CSADRGMGGYTF.

The chain is built from TRBV7-8 and TRBJ2-5. This CDR3 spans 11 amino acids. Germline lookup yields CDR1 SGHVS and CDR2 FQNEAQ. This CDR3 reads CASRVKETQYF.